The present T cell receptor (beta chain) was sequenced within a study of cytomegalovirus exposure and HLA in healthy donors (dated by TCRdb to 2016 to 2017). Study-wide context: According to an earlier analysis of a few hundred of the donors, some 170 million T cells yielded approximately 120 million unique TCR beta sequences and 250 to 350 Gb of sequence data. Roughly 300 gigabases of sequencing data and 78 million or so unique TCR sequences were included in an early release covering under 650 HLA-typed donors. Of the approximately 370 genotyped donors, over 80% were placed in the genetic ancestry cluster associated with self-reported Caucasian donors. The aim of the study was to test whether cataloging public T cell receptors could identify signatures of past pathogen exposure. The T cell repertoires of about 700 subjects were profiled by immunosequencing and related to cytomegalovirus serostatus. Besides the first cohort of roughly 660 subjects, a separate validation cohort made up of 120 different subjects was used. To predict cytomegalovirus infection status, the study combined high-throughput TCR immunosequencing, statistical association of individual TCRs with disease status, and machine learning. In a later analysis, previously published TCR beta repertoires from several hundred donors were re-analyzed and high-resolution HLA genotyping was added so that TCR occurrence patterns could be studied. Rather than using new phenotypic data, the later analysis identified candidate immune exposures from TCR beta sequences and from how often those sequences occurred across donors. An earlier analysis of roughly 580 of the donors used high-throughput TCR beta sequencing to judge whether each TCR beta V gene segment behaved as functional or pseudogenic. Donor age, sex, ethnicity and CMV serostatus were compiled together with the repertoire data. A later genetic analysis used genome-wide SNP genotypes for about 60% of the roughly 700 donors, treating that subset as a discovery cohort. Every repertoire in the discovery cohort had been generated on one and the same sequencing platform. Class I and class II HLA loci were covered by the typing at four-digit resolution. Typing coverage differed by locus: A, B, C, DRB1 and DQB1 were typed in roughly 620-640 donors, DQA1 in roughly 510, DPA1 in around 600, and DPB1 in 400 to 480. Because of strong linkage in the cohort, 4 to 6 DR-DQ haplotypes were treated as single units for association and clustering. Among 398 genotyped donors of the cohort, an average of approximately 240,000 unique TCR beta nucleotide sequences was sequenced per donor, of which 15% to 20% were non-productive. Overall results and qualifications from the work: Linkage disequilibrium might explain the correlated functional status among segregating V segments, but an unknown experimental factor could not be ruled out. A later genetic analysis reported fewer N-insertions in productive TCRs among donors in an Asian-associated ancestry cluster than the roughly 670-donor mean. Specific HLA alleles were associated with some 15,000 TCR beta sequences at a false discovery rate of 0.05 in a later analysis. The only immune exposure information available for the cohort was CMV serostatus. In a later analysis, HLA-associated TCR beta chains showed more clonal expansion and lower generation probabilities than non-associated chains that were equally common. According to a later analysis, parvovirus B19, influenza, CMV and Epstein-Barr virus appeared linked to several top co-occurrence clusters. The cohort was sequenced for TCR beta chains only, and without alpha or paired-chain data the features that could be detected were limited. It was suggested by the authors that the approach could potentially be generalized to other disease states and immunological phenotypes. An association between a missense DCLRE1C variant and V-gene and J-gene trimming of TCR beta chains was found in a later genetic analysis and replicated in an independent cohort. A cluster of highly shared sequence variants was judged likely to be a technical artifact of the sequencing pipeline. In both the original and validation cohorts, the classifier was reported to diagnose cytomegalovirus status with high specificity and sensitivity. A further reported finding was that TCR beta sequences accurately predicted the HLA-A and HLA-B alleles for most subjects in the first cohort. Because the 87-base-pair reads could not distinguish some IMGT-functional V segments, including TRBV6-2 and TRBV6-3, those segments were excluded. In a later analysis, the rate of TCR association differed among HLA loci, with DRB1 alleles having the most associated TCRs and HLA-C alleles having the fewest. Broadly in line with IMGT annotations, most TCR beta V segments showed up in productive rearrangements about 87% or about 30% of the time in an earlier analysis of several hundred of the donors. Assigning TCR associations to individual alleles was difficult when HLA alleles, especially DR and DQ, strongly co-occurred. A few of the identified cytomegalovirus-associated TCR beta chains were confirmed in vitro to be specific for cytomegalovirus antigens. Most CMV-associated TCR beta chains appeared to be HLA-restricted in a later analysis, and the HLA associations seemed to be driven largely by CMV exposure. While some public TCRs were present in many individuals, most TCR sequences turned up only very rarely across donors. Because HLA typing was unavailable for some donors at each locus, only the typed subset was used in association tests. Because counts were too low, around 17 rarely observed V segments, including chromosome 9 orphons, were left out of the earlier analysis of about 500 of the donors. Roughly uniform sequencing depth across donors was assumed in presence/absence analyses, although this assumption may not hold. The study gave a list of over 150 TCR beta chains associated with cytomegalovirus.

The receptor library was made with the immunoSEQ multiplex PCR assay. For the multiplex PCR, a mixture combining 60 forward primers for TCR Vbeta segments and 13 reverse primers for TCR Jbeta segments was used. The CDR3 region of rearranged TCR beta genes was amplified from genomic DNA with a multiplex PCR assay. The Illumina HiSeq System was used to sequence the amplified TCR beta libraries as 87-base-pair reads. Turning to the authors' computational methods: In a later analysis, approximately 74 million unique TCR beta chains were counted across the roughly 610 repertoires, and roughly 10 million of these chains were shared by at least two donors. To remove PCR and sequencing errors, raw reads were error-corrected and collapsed into unique sequences using a nearest-neighbor algorithm that merged closely related sequences. CDR3 sequences were aligned to IMGT reference sequences to assign V, D and J gene segments. For a sequence to be retained, at least a six-nucleotide match to both a V gene segment and a J gene segment was required. Rearrangements were called productive when the CDR3 lacked stop codons and stayed in frame with V and J; all others were non-productive. CDR3 was defined by IMGT convention, running from the second conserved V-encoded cysteine to the conserved J-encoded phenylalanine. The earlier analysis of about 560 of the donors excluded any sequence lacking an unambiguous match to a single V gene segment. In an earlier analysis of approximately 500 of the donors, a V segment was called functional when productive rearrangements were above 56.7%, and segregating when the standard deviation between donors exceeded 5%. A statistical classification framework was built to diagnose cytomegalovirus status from the catalog of TCR beta chain sequences. In a later analysis, TCR nucleotide sequences were compared against IMGT/GENE-DB human TR gene sequences so that V and J genes could be assigned. A later analysis assigned CDR3 sequences and most-parsimonious VDJ recombination scenarios with the TCRdist pipeline. In a later analysis, each TCR beta chain was defined by its CDR3 amino acid sequence together with its V-gene family, and reads lacking a unique V-gene family were excluded. To address suspected cross-contamination and a sequencing artifact, a later analysis removed over 500 highly shared, low-generation-probability nucleotide sequences. A later analysis calculated a clonal expansion index for each public chain from normalized within-repertoire ranks of inferred template counts. Generation probabilities in a later analysis came from a VDJ recombination model fitted to out-of-frame rearrangements, and those results were checked against IGoR. Hypergeometric tests were used in a later analysis to score TCR-TCR, TCR-HLA and TCR-CMV co-occurrence, with a repertoire-size bias correction applied to the TCR pairs. False discovery rates were estimated in a later analysis by permuting HLA or CMV assignments 20 times. A later analysis grouped co-occurring TCRs with DBSCAN, adding TCRdist sequence similarity when clustering within HLA-allele-positive subsets. Co-occurrence clustering excluded repertoires with fewer than 30,000 or more than 120,000 public chains, plus five with anomalous nucleotide sharing. This is the immuneACCESS table as TCRdb keeps it, with only in-frame sequences that have V and J called. A part of the clones is gone; compared with another copy, unresolved V genes explain less than half, and the rest is unexplained. D and trimming were read from the DNA, whereas the V and J calls and clone size are those reported in that table. The sample contains around 140,000 clones, 76% of them found a single time. The ten top clones hold 1.5% to 2% of the sample.

CDR1 is given as LNHNV and CDR2 as YYDKDF, both from the germline V gene (reference sequence). The CDR3, from cysteine to phenylalanine, totals 18 residues. Only CDR3 DNA remains: 54 bases, in frame from the first base. V and J are trimmed by 0 bases and 6 bases, and the gene matches miss 15 bases of the junction. A note on this clone: It has no known antigen specificity. The input lacks base qualities; no much larger clone sits a single base away.

The cohort comprised around 690 healthy bone marrow donors. At the time of sampling, every cohort member was nominally healthy, though immune exposures that went unrecorded were likely present. The donor tested CMV seropositive and was one of the 289 seropositive cohort members. Each donor provided a peripheral blood sample, and peripheral blood mononuclear cells were used for TCR beta sequencing. The Qiagen DNeasy Blood Extraction Kit was used to extract genomic DNA from the blood cell samples. Material: PBMCs. The rearranged chain carries TRBV15 and TRBJ1-2, with 8 junctional bases fitting TRBD1. This clonotype was sampled from a female donor in good health and CMV-seropositive. This receptor carries the CDR3 CATSRDLTPRTGRDGYTF. The nucleotides are TGTGCCACCAGCAGAGATCTAACCCCTCGGACAGGGCGGGATGGCTACACCTTC.